This TCR beta chain appears in the sequencing data of a study of shared clonotypes between healthy human individuals (TCRdb year 2020). In the study overall: A couple of women and three men aged 18 to 49 years were included in the cohort. To increase sequencing depth and limit assay-specific biases, TCR repertoire library preparation and sequencing were carried out by different laboratories using diverse techniques. Between about 0.9 and 9 billion PBMCs per donor were obtained by leukapheresis. For each donor, CD4 naive and CD4 memory were each given three plates, CD8 naive was given two plates, and CD8 memory was given one plate. To estimate repertoire size and how much clonotype sharing occurs between individuals, the study deeply sequenced the blood TCR repertoires of several healthy adults. Results the study describes overall, beyond this receptor: Sharing across a handful of donors was observed for 5% to 6.5% of naive CD4, 3% to 3.5% of naive CD8, about 2.3% of memory CD4, and about 0.4% of memory CD8 clonotypes. Compared with non-shared clonotypes, clonotypes shared by all four sorted-subset donors had higher generation probabilities. The small number of donors limited the genetic and exposure-history diversity represented. Sampling was limited to blood, and TCR repertoires in tissue likely differ from TCR repertoires in blood. Pairwise subsampling led to the expectation that sequencing depth would affect the degree of clonotype sharing among donors. Larger estimated clonotype richness was generally found for naive subsets than for memory subsets. Rarefaction of sorted-subset datasets indicated incomplete sequencing despite the large sequencing depth.

From cysteine to phenylalanine, the CDR3 is 15 amino acids long. Only CDR3 DNA is held: 45 bases, read in frame from base 1. The germline V gene supplies CDR1 MDHEN and CDR2 SYDVKM. A distance of 12 bases separates the germline ends of V and J, which lose 2 bases and 3 bases respectively. Healthy HIV-negative adults with no recently reported acute infections or vaccinations were included as donors. All donors were Caucasian adults living in Nashville, Tennessee, USA. CD4+ T cells were enriched through magnetic negative selection, after which naive cells were positively selected on CD45RA and the remaining negative fraction served as the memory subset. After blood collection by leukapheresis, PBMCs were isolated using Ficoll-Histopaque density gradient centrifugation and then cryopreserved in the vapor phase of liquid nitrogen. Analytical flow cytometry was used to check the purity and quantity of each magnetically sorted T cell population. Genomic DNA was isolated from each sorted fraction and quantified by UV absorbance on a Nanodrop 2000c.

TCR CDR3 regions were amplified from genomic DNA by multiplex PCR using the deep immunoSEQ assay. Extracted genomic DNA from each cell subset was distributed evenly across all wells of several immunoSEQ 96-well plates, and each plate was treated as a replicate. For sorted subsets, each replicate PCR was loaded with 200 to 250 ng genomic DNA, equivalent to 25,000 to 30,000 T cell genomes. The purified libraries were quantified using a Qubit 3.0 fluorometer, sized with a Bioanalyzer 2100, and then quantified again using the KAPA Library Quantification kit. Every immunoSEQ 96-well plate was sequenced on a separate single-read 150-cycle Illumina NextSeq 550 flow cell. The authors processed their data as follows. Because the immunoSEQ output held only junctional sequences and lacked quality scores, the filtering could not match the filtering applied to full-length reads. Sequences were annotated with PyIR, a Python wrapper for IgBLAST v1.9, and V/J genes and CDR3 were assigned using IMGT germline references. Reads were removed for weak V/J assignments (E-value above 1e-6), missing CDR3, stop codons, out-of-frame junctions, or ambiguous translated residues. V3J clonotypes were defined as sequences sharing an identical inferred V gene, J gene, and CDR3 amino acid sequence. The percentage overlap between two repertoires was calculated by dividing the number of shared unique clonotypes by the size of the smaller repertoire. Three approaches were used to assess repertoire richness: RTK rarefaction, the Chao1 estimator, and Recon v2.1 estimates of unobserved clonotypes. OLGA was used to compute generation probabilities for all TCRbeta clonotypes that the gDNA method yielded from a few donors. The table comes from immuneACCESS by way of TCRdb, which keeps in-frame sequences with V and J called. Part of the clones is missing from these tables; in studies checked, under half for an unresolved V gene and the rest for unknown reasons. From that table come the V and J calls and clone size; the DNA was used to work out D and trimming. The sample table lists 330,000 or so clones, around four fifths of them with a count of one. The biggest ten clones account for about 10% of the sample.

As regards this clone: It has no known antigen specificity. Per-nucleotide qualities are absent, and no much larger clonotype sits a single base away.

The chain joins TRBV28 to TRBJ2-3, and possibly TRBD2, on 5 matching bases. The sequenced material came from memory CD4+ T cells sorted from blood. The sample's cell subset or site label, in plain terms: CD45RA-negative fraction. The receptor was derived from a man aged 25 to 40 in good health. The DNA reads as follows: TGTGCCAGCAGTTTAAAGGGAGTGAGGACAGATACGCAGTATTTT. Its coded protein is CASSLKGVRTDTQYF.